The next 23 T cell receptor beta chains were all read from a single sample in a study of cytomegalovirus exposure and HLA in healthy donors. The study ran its PCR with 60 Vbeta and 13 Jbeta primers. The protocol was immunoSEQ multiplex PCR, while the TCRdb copy is restricted to in-frame clones and leaves out a portion. Altogether over 110,000 clones are present, 79% being singletons, with the ten largest covering 3.1%. The specimen sequenced was PBMCs. The source of these receptors is a female donor in good health and CMV-seronegative.

V is TRBV9 and J is TRBJ1-6; 7 bases are a match to TRBD1. Germline V gene sequence: CDR1 SGDLS, CDR2 YYNGEE. Unmatched junction bases numbered 3, after V lost 3 bases and J lost 0 bases. The CDR3 covers 16 residues. CDR3 loop: CASSAGQSSYNSPLHF. In DNA form, the CDR3 reads TGTGCCAGCAGCGCGGGACAGAGCTCCTATAATTCACCCCTCCACTTT.

The chain recombines TRBV5-1 with TRBJ2-2; TRBD2 matches at 12 bases. The V and J ends lost 4 bases and 4 bases, in that order; junction bases with no gene match: 17. Germline V CDR1 and CDR2: SGHRS, YFSETQ. The CDR3 runs to 20 residues. The CDR3 sequence is CASSQRYPLAGGPGTGELFF. The CDR3 DNA reads as TGCGCCAGCAGCCAACGCTACCCCCTAGCGGGAGGGCCGGGCACCGGGGAGCTGTTTTTT.

The chain is built from TRBV5-1 and TRBJ1-4; tentative D call: TRBD1 (5 bases). V was pared by 6 bases and J by 5 bases, with 11 bases between. CDR1 and CDR2 from the germline V gene are SGHRS and YFSETQ. This CDR3 has 13 residues. The CDR3 region has the DNA TGCGCCAGCAAATGGGGGGAAAATGAAAAACTGTTTTTT. Translated: CASKWGENEKLFF.

This clone has only a few counts. V usage is TRBV4-1 and J usage is TRBJ2-7; 13 bases are a match to TRBD2. J was trimmed by 0 bases and V by 3 bases; bases with no gene match: 8. From germline, CDR1 is MGHRA and CDR2 YSYEKL. CDR3 length: 18 residues. The CDR3 region has the DNA TGCGCCAGCAGCCAGATGACTAGCGGGGGGTCCTCCTCCTACGAGCAGTACTTC. As protein: CASSQMTSGGSSSYEQYF.

The rearrangement uses TRBV7-9 and TRBJ1-4; 7 nucleotides match TRBD1. Trimming took 0 bases from V and 3 from J; bases not matched to a gene: 1. In germline, CDR1 is SEHNR, CDR2 FQNEAQ (reference sequence). CDR3 size: 15 residues. DNA for the CDR3: TGTGCCAGCAGCTTAGCACAGGGGTCTAATGAAAAACTGTTTTTT. Translated, it gives CASSLAQGSNEKLFF.

The CDR3 DNA reads as TGTGCCACCGCCTCTGGGCGCGAGACCCAGTACTTC. This sequence encodes CATASGRETQYF. The J gene is TRBJ2-5, the V gene TRBV10-3; D is uncertain. The CDR3 consists of 12 residues. Germline lookup yields CDR1 ENHRY and CDR2 SYGVKD. Trimming took 10 bases from V and 5 from J, leaving 14 bases between them.

This clone was seen just once. This chain uses TRBV4-3 with TRBJ2-3; tentatively, D is TRBD1 (6 bases). V lost 0 bases, J lost 2 bases, and 12 bases lay in between. CDR1 and CDR2 from the germline V gene are LGHNA and YSLEER. The CDR3 consists of 16 residues. The CDR3 loop is CASSQDQGQNTDTQYF. Here the CDR3 DNA reads TGCGCCAGCAGCCAAGATCAGGGGCAGAACACAGATACGCAGTATTTT.

The chain recombines TRBV4-1 with TRBJ1-2; maybe TRBD1 (6 bases). The CDR3 covers 15 residues. V lost 0 bases and J lost 5, with 13 bases in between. Germline V gives CDR1 MGHRA, CDR2 YSYEKL. The CDR3 DNA follows: TGCGCCAGCAGCCAAGATCCTACAGGGCTATATGGCTACACCTTC. As protein: CASSQDPTGLYGYTF.

V is TRBV30 and J is TRBJ2-5, with 12 bases identical to TRBD1. Germline CDR1 is GTSNPN and CDR2 is SVGIG (reference sequence). The CDR3 is 14 residues long. V shed 5 bases, J shed 5 bases, and the junction held 6 bases outside the gene matches. The DNA of the CDR3 is TGTGCCTGGGCCCCCGGGACAGGGGGCGAGACCCAGTACTTC. As protein: CAWAPGTGGETQYF.

The sample holds a few counts of this clone. The chain employs TRBV4-3 and TRBJ1-1; tentatively, D is TRBD1 (5 bases). Germline V gene sequence: CDR1 LGHNA, CDR2 YSLEER. V lost 3 bases, J lost 4 bases, and 12 bases lay in between. The CDR3 covers 14 residues. CDR3: CASSHRQGATEAFF. DNA for the CDR3: TGCGCCAGCAGCCATAGGCAGGGTGCCACTGAAGCTTTCTTT.

The DNA of the CDR3 is TGTGCCATCAGTGTGGGGGGTCCCGGGGAGCTGTTTTTT. Protein sequence: CAISVGGPGELFF. The chain has TRBV10-3 and TRBJ2-2, with D possibly being TRBD2 (6 bases). The germline gives CDR1 ENHRY, CDR2 SYGVKD. V was cut by 4 bases and J by 6 bases, with 9 bases left in between. The CDR3 loop spans 13 amino acids.

CDR3 loop: CAWSKGGTGELFF. The CDR3 DNA follows: TGTGCCTGGAGTAAAGGGGGAACCGGGGAGCTGTTTTTT. The gene calls are TRBV30 and TRBJ2-2; perhaps TRBD1 as D (6 bases). V was trimmed by 2 bases and J by 5 bases, leaving 9 bases between them. There are 13 residues in the CDR3. Germline CDR1 and CDR2: GTSNPN and SVGIG (reference sequence).

The V gene is TRBV7-3, the J gene TRBJ1-6; no firm D call. Germline V gives CDR1 SGHTA, CDR2 FQGTGA. CDR3 length equals 13 residues. V was cut by 5 bases and J by 7 bases, with 9 bases left in between. In DNA form, the CDR3 reads TGTGCCAGCAGCGAAAATCAGAATTCACCCCTCCACTTT. Translated: CASSENQNSPLHF.

This clone was seen more than once but under ten times. The chain recombines TRBV4-1 with TRBJ2-7; 10 nucleotides line up with TRBD2. V lost 5 bases to trimming and J lost 1 base; unmatched junction nucleotides: 5. CDR1 and CDR2 (germline): MGHRA, YSYEKL. The length of the CDR3 is 15 residues. CDR3 sequence: CASSAGTSASYEQYF. CDR3 coding DNA: TGCGCCAGCAGCGCTGGGACTAGCGCATCCTACGAGCAGTACTTC.

The chain uses TRBV9 and TRBJ2-2, with a possible D match to TRBD2 (5 bases). Trimming cost V 0 bases and J 0 bases, with 9 bases left between them. CDR1 and CDR2 (germline): SGDLS, YYNGEE. The CDR3 spans 16 residues. In DNA form, the CDR3 reads TGTGCCAGCAGCGTAGCTGAGGGTCCGAACACCGGGGAGCTGTTTTTT. Translating gives CASSVAEGPNTGELFF.

J is TRBJ2-1 and V is TRBV4-3, with D perhaps matching TRBD2 (7 bases). The V and J ends lost 1 base and 9 bases respectively, with 16 bases between them. This CDR3 is built from 15 residues. Germline-derived CDR1 and CDR2 are LGHNA and YSLEER. CDR3 DNA sequence: TGCGCCAGCAGCCAAGTACTAAGGGGGGGAAGTGAGCAGTTCTTC. The encoded protein is CASSQVLRGGSEQFF.

J is TRBJ2-7 and V is TRBV14; 7 positions match TRBD1. This CDR3 has 15 residues. Germline V gene data show CDR1 as SGHDN and CDR2 as FVKESK. With 2 bases clipped from V and 3 bases from J, the junction kept 7 bases outside the gene matches. The CDR3 DNA is TGTGCCAGCAGCCAATTTACCGGACAGGTCTACGAGCAGTACTTC. Translation: CASSQFTGQVYEQYF.

V is TRBV7-9 and J is TRBJ2-1; D gene ambiguous. This CDR3 region has 13 residues. V lost 3 bases, J lost 6 bases, and 9 bases lay in between. CDR1 and CDR2 from the germline V gene are SEHNR and FQNEAQ (reference sequence). The CDR3 loop reads CASSFAGVNEQFF. CDR3 nucleotide sequence: TGTGCCAGCAGCTTTGCTGGAGTCAATGAGCAGTTCTTC.

The chain is built from TRBV6-1 and TRBJ1-5; TRBD1 aligns across 9 bases. CDR1 is MNHNS and CDR2 is SASEGT in the germline V gene. The CDR3 covers 17 residues. The V gene end was trimmed by 0 bases and the J gene end by 5 bases; junction bases not matched to a gene: 8. CDR3 residues: CASSEALSGQGHQPQHF. The CDR3 nucleotides read TGTGCCAGCAGTGAAGCGCTCTCGGGACAGGGACATCAGCCCCAGCATTTT.

This clone showed up just a few times. V and J are TRBV10-3 and TRBJ2-1, with 9 nucleotides matching TRBD1. This CDR3 spans 14 amino acids. Germline V CDR1 and CDR2: ENHRY, SYGVKD. V dropped 10 bases and J dropped 6; count of bases not matched to a gene: 10. This chain's CDR3 is CATFPGTGTNEQFF. The CDR3 DNA follows: TGTGCCACATTCCCTGGGACAGGGACCAATGAGCAGTTCTTC.

The chain carries TRBV11-2 and TRBJ2-7; a possible D gene is TRBD1 (5 bases). The length of the CDR3 is 14 residues. Trimming took 3 bases from V and 6 from J, leaving 15 bases between them. Germline V lookup: CDR1 SGHAT, CDR2 FQNNGV. The CDR3 region has the DNA TGTGCCAGCAGCTTTACGACAGACCCGACCGAGCAGTACTTC. Its translation is CASSFTTDPTEQYF. Full variable domain (outside the CDR3, taken from reference TRBV11-2 and TRBJ2-7): EAGVAQSPRYKIIEKRQSVAFWCNPISGHATLYWYQQILGQGPKLLIQFQNNGVVDDSQLPKDRFSAERLKGVDSTLKIQPAKLEDSAVYLCASSFTTDPTEQYFGPGTRLTVT.

The rearrangement links TRBV9 to TRBJ2-2; D perhaps matches TRBD2 (5 bases). Trimming cost V 4 bases and J 4 bases, with 17 bases left between them. The CDR3 extends over 16 amino acids. Looked up from germline, CDR1 is SGDLS and CDR2 is YYNGEE. The CDR3: CASSPRSSRLTGELFF. CDR3 bases: TGTGCCAGCAGCCCCCGCTCTAGCCGACTCACCGGGGAGCTGTTTTTT.

This chain joins TRBV30 and TRBJ2-5; 7 nucleotides align to TRBD1. The CDR3 sequence is 13 residues long. Germline values: CDR1 GTSNPN, CDR2 SVGIG (reference sequence). V lost 1 base, J lost 3 bases, and 2 bases stayed unmatched. CDR3 sequence: CAWSGQGEETQYF. DNA for the CDR3: TGTGCCTGGAGTGGACAGGGAGAAGAGACCCAGTACTTC. The complete variable domain, with remaining parts taken from reference TRBV30 and TRBJ2-5, reads SQTIHQWPATLVQPVGSPLSLECTVEGTSNPNLYWYRQAAGRGLQLLFYSVGIGQISSEVPQNLSASRPQDRQFILSSKKLLLSDSGFYLCAWSGQGEETQYFGPGTRLLVL.